The rows below give T cell receptor beta chains drawn from one sample of a study of T cell responses to AZD1222 COVID-19 vaccine. TCRdb's table, derived via immunoSEQ multiplex PCR, lists solely in-frame clones and lacks some. The data contain some 150,000 clones, about nine tenths of them seen just once; the ten biggest clones take up 3% to 4%. The sample was peripheral blood, taken 28 days after the second AZD1222 dose. These receptors all come from an adult who received the AZD1222 COVID-19 vaccine. CDR3s include the opening cysteine and the closing phenylalanine or tryptophan. A D gene is named only where the DNA matches it firmly. Clone size is shown for a subset of rows, as once, few, many or a class of expanded clone.

d_call j_call clone_size v_call cdr3_nt cdr3_aa
. TRBJ1-1 once TRBV5-6 TGTGCCAGCAGCTTGTGGCGCAGCAGGACTGAAGCTTTCTTT CASSLWRSRTEAFF
TRBD1 TRBJ1-5 . TRBV27 TGTGCCAGCAGTTCACAGGGGATGGGCAATCAGCCCCAGCATTTT CASSSQGMGNQPQHF
. TRBJ1-4 . TRBV6-5 TGTGCCAGCAGCCTCGTCCGGACGGATGAAAAACTGTTTTTT CASSLVRTDEKLFF
. TRBJ1-4 . TRBV7-6 TGTGCCAGCAGCCCTTGGACTCCCCACGACAATGAAAAACTGTTTTTT CASSPWTPHDNEKLFF
TRBD1 TRBJ1-5 . TRBV28 TGTGCCAGCAGTACAGGGACAGGGAAGGGCCAAAATCAGCCCCAGCATTTT CASSTGTGKGQNQPQHF
. TRBJ2-5 . TRBV24-1 TGTGCCACCAGTAAGGCAGGGGGGTCCCAAGAGACCCAGTACTTC CATSKAGGSQETQYF
. TRBJ2-5 . TRBV7-8 TGTGCCAGCAGTCCTTTGACCCTCGGAGAGACCCAGTACTTC CASSPLTLGETQYF
. TRBJ2-5 . TRBV5-1 TGCGCCAGCAGTCCGCCGGGACGGAAAGAGACCCAGTACTTC CASSPPGRKETQYF
TRBD1 TRBJ2-1 . TRBV19 TGTGCCACAGGGGACAGGGCCGACTACAATGAGCAGTTCTTC CATGDRADYNEQFF
. TRBJ2-7 . TRBV3-1/TRBV3-2 TGTGCCAGCAGCCAAGATGGGATGTACGAGCAGTACTTC CASSQDGMYEQYF
TRBD2 TRBJ2-4 . TRBV18 TGTGCCAGCTCACTCCCGGGACTAGCGGGAACCAAAAACATTCAGTACTTC CASSLPGLAGTKNIQYF
. TRBJ1-5 . TRBV7-2 TGTGCCAGCAGCTTACCACAGGGAGGCAATCAGCCCCAGCATTTT CASSLPQGGNQPQHF
. TRBJ1-5 . TRBV6-5 TGTGCCAGCCGGCACGGAAAAGGCGATCAGCCCCAGCATTTT CASRHGKGDQPQHF
TRBD1 TRBJ1-1 . TRBV5-6 TGTGCCAGCAGCCTCGGACAGGGATGGAACACTGAAGCTTTCTTT CASSLGQGWNTEAFF
TRBD1 TRBJ2-7 . TRBV5-1 TGCGCCAGCAGCCCGGAGGTTCAGGGGGTGTCATACTTC CASSPEVQGVSYF
TRBD1 TRBJ2-2 once TRBV28 TGTGCCAGCAGGTCCTCCGGGACAGGGGACACCGGGGAGCTGTTTTTT CASRSSGTGDTGELFF
. TRBJ1-1 . TRBV6-5 TGTGCCAGCAGTTACTCGGGCGGTATGAACACTGAAGCTTTCTTT CASSYSGGMNTEAFF
. TRBJ2-2 . TRBV27 TGTGCCAGCAGTTTTCGAGGGGGCACCGGGGAGCTGTTTTTT CASSFRGGTGELFF